Listed below are T cell receptor beta chains from one sample, sequenced in a study of immune characterization of retroperitoneal liposarcoma. TCRdb called the PCR reads again in MiXCR, with one record for every CDR3 protein. The data show about 12,000 distinct CDR3 sequences, 26% seen once. Sequenced: tumor tissue. The source of these receptors is a female donor with retroperitoneal liposarcoma. CDR3s include the opening cysteine and the closing phenylalanine or tryptophan. The D gene is left open where the match is weak. Clone size is shown for a subset of rows, as once, few, many or a class of expanded clone.

V,J,size,D,DNA,CDR3
TRBV6-1,TRBJ2-2,medium-sized,.,TGTGCCAGCATACGGGAGCAAAACACCGGGGAGCTGTTTTTT,CASIREQNTGELFF
TRBV6-1,TRBJ1-6,.,TRBD1,TGTGCCAGCAGTGGCGAAACTGGGACAGGGATAGGGTGGAGGGGTCCTAATTCACCCCTCCACTTT,CASSGETGTGIGWRGPNSPLHF
TRBV6-6,TRBJ2-1,.,TRBD2,TGTGCCAGCAGTGCCCCCCTAGCGGGAGAGAATGAGCAGTTCTTC,CASSAPLAGENEQFF
TRBV11-2,TRBJ2-5,few,TRBD2,TGTGCCAGCAGCTTACGGGGACTAGCGGGGGGGCAAGAGACCCAGTACTTC,CASSLRGLAGGQETQYF
TRBV6-1,TRBJ2-7,many,.,TGTGCCAGCAGTGCATTGACCGGGACACACGCCTACGAGCAGTACTTC,CASSALTGTHAYEQYF
TRBV7-9,TRBJ2-7,medium-sized,TRBD2,TGTGCCAGCAGCTCTTTAGCGGGGGTATACAATGAGCAGTACTTC,CASSSLAGVYNEQYF
TRBV7-6,TRBJ1-2,few,TRBD1,TGTGCCAGCAGCTCCGGGACAGGGAACTATGGCTACACCTTC,CASSSGTGNYGYTF
TRBV11-3,TRBJ1-1,.,.,TGTGCCAGCAGCTTACGCAGGAAACTACAAGCTTTCTTT,CASSLRRKLQAFF
TRBV7-3,TRBJ1-1,many,.,TGTGCCAGCAGCTTAGATGATGTTGCGGGGACTGAAGCTTTCTTT,CASSLDDVAGTEAFF
TRBV11-3,TRBJ2-1,large,TRBD2,TGTGCCAGCAGCCGACGGACTAGCGGCACTTACAATGAGCAGTTCTTC,CASSRRTSGTYNEQFF
TRBV12-3/TRBV12-4,TRBJ2-7,medium-sized,TRBD1,TGTGCCAGCAGACTGAGAAGGAGGACAGGGACCTACAATGAGCAGTACTTC,CASRLRRRTGTYNEQYF
TRBV7-2,TRBJ1-1,few,.,TGTGCCAGCAGCATCACAGGGAGGAGAGCTTTCTTT,CASSITGRRAFF
TRBV6-6,TRBJ2-7,many,TRBD2,TGTGCCAGCAGTTACTCCCTAGCGGGAGATCGAGACGAGCAGTACTTC,CASSYSLAGDRDEQYF
TRBV6-2/TRBV6-3,TRBJ1-1,.,.,TGTGCCAGCAGTTCGGACAGTGTTGAAGCTTTCTTT,CASSSDSVEAFF
TRBV11-2,TRBJ2-4,.,TRBD2,TGTGCCAGCAGCTTAGATCGAGGCGGCGGGGGGGGGGAGCAGTACTTC,CASSLDRGGGGGEQYF
TRBV11-2,TRBJ2-2,.,.,TGTGCCAGCAGCTTCGTCCGCACCGGGGAGCTGTTTTTT,CASSFVRTGELFF
TRBV6-1,TRBJ1-2,many,.,TGTGCCAGCAGTGAAGGGGGGGCAGGGACACCATATGGCTACACCTTC,CASSEGGAGTPYGYTF
TRBV12-3/TRBV12-4,TRBJ2-1,few,TRBD1,TGTGCCAGCAGTTTGACAGGGGGCACCTACAATGAGCAGTTCTTC,CASSLTGGTYNEQFF
TRBV6-1,TRBJ1-1,few,TRBD1,TGTGCCAGCAGTTCTCGAAGATACAGGGGAGGGACTGAAGCTTTCTTT,CASSSRRYRGGTEAFF
TRBV6-1,TRBJ1-2,few,.,TGTGCCAGCACCCAGACCGCGGCCCCTTATGGCTACACCTTC,CASTQTAAPYGYTF
TRBV5-6,TRBJ2-6,.,.,TGTGCCAGCAGCTTGTCGGGAGCTGGGGCCAACGTCCTGACTTTC,CASSLSGAGANVLTF
TRBV7-6,TRBJ2-7,few,.,TGTGCCAGCAGCTTAGTCGGGGGAGGCAATGAGCAGTACTTC,CASSLVGGGNEQYF
TRBV5-6,TRBJ2-1,.,TRBD1,TGTGCCAGCAGCTTACGCGGGACAGGGCCCTCTAACTCCTACAATGAGCAGTTCTTC,CASSLRGTGPSNSYNEQFF
TRBV6-1,TRBJ2-7,many,.,TGTGCCAGCAGTGAAGGCGGGGGCCCCTACGAGCAGTACTTC,CASSEGGGPYEQYF
TRBV6-6,TRBJ2-3,many,.,TGTGCCAGCAGTTACGGGACTCCGGGGGCAGATACGCAGTATTTT,CASSYGTPGADTQYF
TRBV7-6,TRBJ2-7,.,TRBD2,TGTGCCAGCAGCTTAGAGTCCGGGACTAGCGGGGTTTTGGGTGAGCAGTACTTC,CASSLESGTSGVLGEQYF
TRBV12-3/TRBV12-4,TRBJ2-1,.,TRBD2,TGTGCCAGCAGTATCAGGGAGGGCCAGTTCTTC,CASSIREGQFF
TRBV6-6,TRBJ2-5,many,TRBD2,TGTGCCAGCAGTTACTCCGGACTAGCGGGTCCGGAGACCCAGTACTTC,CASSYSGLAGPETQYF
TRBV6-1,TRBJ2-1,.,TRBD1,TGTGCCAGCAGTGAACCGGGACAGGGCCTCTGGGAGCAGTTCTTC,CASSEPGQGLWEQFF
TRBV12-3/TRBV12-4,TRBJ2-1,many,TRBD2,TGTGCCAGCAGTTCCGGACTAGCGCACAATGAGCAGTTCTTC,CASSSGLAHNEQFF
TRBV7-2,TRBJ1-1,many,.,TGTGCCAGCAGCTCGGGGATGAACACTGAAGCTTTCTTT,CASSSGMNTEAFF
TRBV12-3/TRBV12-4,TRBJ2-1,many,.,TGTGCCAGCAGTCGGGACATCTACAATGAGCAGTTCTTC,CASSRDIYNEQFF
TRBV7-7,TRBJ2-7,medium-sized,TRBD2,TGTGCCAGCAGCTTAGACAGCGGGGGGTACAATGAGCAGTACTTC,CASSLDSGGYNEQYF
TRBV6-1,TRBJ2-7,medium-sized,TRBD1,TGTGCCAGCAGCCGGAAAACCGGGACAGGGATCCACGAGCAGTACTTC,CASSRKTGTGIHEQYF
TRBV7-2,TRBJ2-3,few,.,TGTGCCAGCAGCTTACTCGGGGGCGCAGATACGCAGTATTTT,CASSLLGGADTQYF
TRBV6-1,TRBJ2-1,many,.,TGTGCCAGCAGTGACCTGCGCGAGCAGTTCTTC,CASSDLREQFF
TRBV10-3,TRBJ2-7,.,TRBD1,TGTGCCATCGGTGGGACAGGGTTGCGCGAGCAGTACTTC,CAIGGTGLREQYF
TRBV7-9,TRBJ2-1,many,.,TGTGCCAGCAGCTTCCCGGGTTACAGTACCTACGAGCAGTTCTTC,CASSFPGYSTYEQFF
TRBV6-1,TRBJ2-3,.,.,TGTGCCAGCAGACACACCCCCACAGATACGCAGTATTTT,CASRHTPTDTQYF
TRBV27,TRBJ2-4,.,.,TGTGCCAGCAGGGCGCAGGGAAGGGACATTCAGTACTTC,CASRAQGRDIQYF
TRBV7-2,TRBJ2-2,few,TRBD1,TGTGCCAGCAGCCCACCGACAGGGGGCGGCGGGGAGCTGTTTTTT,CASSPPTGGGGELFF
TRBV12-3/TRBV12-4,TRBJ2-1,many,TRBD1,TGTGCCAGCAGTTCCGGGGACAGCTCCTACGAGCAGTTCTTC,CASSSGDSSYEQFF
TRBV12-3/TRBV12-4,TRBJ2-7,medium-sized,TRBD1,TGTGCCAGCAGTTCTCCTGACAGGGGCGAGCAGTACTTC,CASSSPDRGEQYF
TRBV7-6,TRBJ2-1,.,TRBD2,TGTGCCAGCAGCTCCGGGACTAGCGGCGCTGGCTACGAGCAGTTCTTC,CASSSGTSGAGYEQFF
TRBV7-6,TRBJ1-2,few,.,TGTGCCAGCAGCTCCCCGGACACGAGCTATGGCTACACCTTC,CASSSPDTSYGYTF
TRBV11-2,TRBJ2-1,many,.,TGTGCCAGCAGCTTAGGGCAGGTTTCCTACAATGAGCAGTTCTTC,CASSLGQVSYNEQFF
TRBV12-3/TRBV12-4,TRBJ2-1,many,TRBD2,TGTGCCAGCAGTGGGGGGGGGACTAGCGGGATCAGCTCCTACAATGAGCAGTTCTTC,CASSGGGTSGISSYNEQFF
TRBV12-3/TRBV12-4,TRBJ2-1,.,TRBD1,TGTGCCAGCAGCCATAAAACCGGGACAGGGCTCTCCTACGAGCAGTTCTTC,CASSHKTGTGLSYEQFF
TRBV11-1,TRBJ2-7,few,TRBD1,TGTGCCAGCAGCTTAGCGTCTTTACCCGGGACAGGGGATTACGAGCAGTACTTC,CASSLASLPGTGDYEQYF
TRBV6-1,TRBJ2-3,few,TRBD2,TGTGCCAGCAGACCTGGACTAGCGGGGGCCCTTAGCACAGATACGCAGTATTTT,CASRPGLAGALSTDTQYF
TRBV11-3,TRBJ1-5,few,.,TGTGCCAGCAGCTTATCCGGGGGGTATGATCAGCCCCAGCATTTT,CASSLSGGYDQPQHF